This TCR beta chain was captured by sequencing in a study of cytomegalovirus exposure and HLA in healthy donors. As for the study in general: Earlier, some 180 million T cells were analyzed, and some 120 million unique TCR beta sequences were found among them. Study observations and caveats: Testing in vitro showed three CMV-associated chains specific for CMV antigens. Several of the most significant clusters appeared linked to common viral pathogens, based on a later analysis.

This CDR3 comprises 16 residues. Trimming stripped 0 bases from V and 0 bases from J, with 11 bases between. Germline CDR1 is MGHRA and CDR2 is YSYEKL. The PCR made use of 60 Vbeta and 13 Jbeta primers. In the authors' methods: Later work found approximately 87 million unique TCR beta chains, with 9.5 million to 12 million shared. The assay was immunoSEQ multiplex PCR, and TCRdb's table has in-frame clones only and misses some. That table is the source of V, J and clone size, and D and trimming were worked out from the DNA. In total, the table holds around 140,000 clones. As for this clone: The antigen is undetermined.

The chain combines TRBV4-1 with TRBJ1-2; a weak D match, TRBD1 (5 bases). The sequence derives from a woman between 18 and 29 years old in good health and CMV-seronegative. The sequenced material came from PBMCs. The CDR3 sequence: CASSQDWRGTNYGYTF. As DNA, the CDR3 is TGCGCCAGCAGCCAAGATTGGCGGGGGACTAACTATGGCTACACCTTC.